The 13 T cell receptor beta chains given below trace back to one sample, sequenced in a study of neurological immune-mediated disorders. The time point here: longitudinal time-point 1 (baseline). MiXCR, run by TCRdb on the 5' RACE reads, gives a single entry per CDR3 protein. The sample records some 77,000 distinct CDR3 sequences, roughly 15% being singletons. Sequencing was done on a sample of PBMCs. These receptor sequences come from a female donor with HTLV-1-associated myelopathy (HAM/TSP).

This clonotype was seen at least ten times. V gene TRBV5-6 combines with J gene TRBJ1-5; 10 bases match TRBD1. This CDR3 comprises 16 residues. Per the germline V gene, CDR1 is SGHDT and CDR2 is YYEEEE. The V and J ends lost 4 bases and 2 bases, in that order; junction bases with no gene match: 6. Here the CDR3 reads CASSQGQGVGNQPQHF. The CDR3 nucleotides read TGTGCCAGCAGCCAAGGACAGGGGGTAGGCAATCAGCCCCAGCATTTT.

In the case of this clonotype: It is unclear where the CDR3 begins or ends on the DNA, so no DNA is shown, and the CDR3 is as TCRdb lists it. The J gene is TRBJ1-3, the V gene TRBV5-1. CDR1 is SGHRS, CDR2 YFSETQ, per germline. The CDR3 is made up of 20 amino acids, end residues included. The CDR3 protein is CASSFYICSARGGAGNTIYF.

The chain uses TRBV7-9 and TRBJ2-3; 8 bases are a match to TRBD2. CDR1 is SEHNR, CDR2 FQNEAQ, per germline (reference sequence). The trim removed 2 bases at V and 4 bases at J, leaving 5 bases unmatched. The CDR3 runs to 15 residues. The CDR3 DNA follows: TGTGCCAGCAGCTTAAGGCGGGGGGCCCCAGATACGCAGTATTTT. It yields the protein CASSLRRGAPDTQYF.

This clonotype was seen only a few times. The genes are TRBV5-1 and TRBJ2-2; a weak D match, TRBD1 (6 bases). V lost 4 bases, J lost 4 bases, and 14 bases lay in between. Germline V lookup: CDR1 SGHRS, CDR2 YFSETQ. This CDR3 is 15 amino acids long. The CDR3, as DNA: TGCGCCAGCAGCCCCCAGGGGATGAGCACCGGGGAGCTGTTTTTT. This translates into CASSPQGMSTGELFF.

This clonotype was seen at least ten times. The rearrangement joins TRBV12-3 or TRBV12-4 to TRBJ1-1, with D tentatively TRBD1 (5 bases). Trimming removed 5 bases from V and 6 bases from J, with 16 bases in between. The CDR3 sequence is 14 residues long. The CDR3 region has the DNA TGTGCCAGCAGTCCACGGGGGGGGGGACCTGAAGCTTTCTTT. It specifies CASSPRGGGPEAFF.

This clonotype was seen at least ten times. The chain links TRBV7-9 to TRBJ2-2; TRBD1 agrees at 9 bases. CDR1 and CDR2 (germline): SEHNR, FQNEAQ (reference sequence). Trimming took 5 bases from V and 6 from J; bases not matched to a gene: 7. The CDR3 runs 15 residues. CDR3 coding DNA: TGTGCCAGCAGCGCCGGGACAGGGTACTCCGGGGAGCTGTTTTTT. This codes for CASSAGTGYSGELFF.

This clonotype was observed at least ten times. This sequence joins TRBV5-1 and TRBJ1-2; the D is unclear. This CDR3 comprises 14 residues. V dropped 6 bases and J dropped 0 bases, with 12 bases sitting between them. Germline-derived CDR1 and CDR2 are SGHRS and YFSETQ. CDR3 region: CASTSEPPNYGYTF. CDR3 DNA: TGCGCCAGCACCTCAGAACCTCCTAACTATGGCTACACCTTC.

This clonotype occurred many times. The chain joins TRBV6-2 or TRBV6-3 to TRBJ1-2; D unclear. In germline, CDR1 is MNHEY, CDR2 SVGEGT. This CDR3 has 13 amino acids. The germline V and J ends were trimmed by 6 bases and 4 bases, with 12 bases remaining between them. CDR3 sequence (DNA): TGTGCCAGCAGCCCAGGACGGAGCTATGGCTACACCTTC. This encodes CASSPGRSYGYTF.

In its sample, this clonotype was seen many times. This chain links TRBV6-6 with TRBJ1-6; 8 bases align to TRBD1. The trim removed 2 bases at V and 7 bases at J, leaving 4 bases unmatched. The germline V gene has CDR1 MNHNY and CDR2 SVGAGI (reference sequence). The CDR3 length is 15 residues. The DNA of the CDR3 is TGTGCCAGCAGTTACGGACAGGGCTCGAATTCACCCCTCCACTTT. Amino acids: CASSYGQGSNSPLHF.

This clonotype has at least ten counts. The chain has TRBV10-3 and TRBJ2-7; no clear D. From germline, CDR1 is ENHRY and CDR2 SYGVKD. The CDR3 runs to 15 residues. V gave up 0 bases and J gave up 3 bases, with 12 bases separating them. The CDR3 protein is CAISESSALGYEQYF. The CDR3 nucleotides are TGTGCCATCAGTGAGTCGTCAGCTTTGGGCTACGAGCAGTACTTC.

With respect to this clonotype: This may stem from a read error, because a much larger clone lies one nucleotide away. The chain links TRBV11-2 to TRBJ1-3; possibly TRBD1 for D (5 bases). The CDR3 runs to 15 residues. The germline V gene has CDR1 SGHAT and CDR2 FQNNGV. CDR3 amino acids: CASSWGSVGGNTVYF. The CDR3 bases are TGTGCCAGCAGCTGGGGGAGCGTTGGTGGAAACACCGTATATTTT.

This chain joins TRBV7-2 and TRBJ2-7; 10 bases align to TRBD2. Germline V gene sequence: CDR1 SGHTA, CDR2 FQGNSA. CDR3 length: 15 amino acids. J was trimmed by 3 bases and V by 1 base; bases with no gene match: 3. Here the CDR3 reads CASSLVSGGGYEQYF. The DNA for the CDR3 is TGTGCCAGCAGCTTAGTCAGCGGGGGGGGCTACGAGCAGTACTTC.

This clonotype occurred many times. Sequence at one end of the junction differs from germline and may be a read error. V is TRBV5-1 and J is TRBJ2-1; D perhaps matches TRBD2 (7 bases). In germline, CDR1 is SGHRS, CDR2 YFSETQ. The CDR3 spans 14 residues. The CDR3 spells CASNLGGRIDEQFF. The DNA for the CDR3 is TGCGCCAGCAACTTGGGGGGGCGCATCGATGAGCAGTTCTTC.